This T cell receptor (beta chain) was observed in a study of regulatory T cells in long-lasting Graves disease. Study-level findings and limits: Between persistent patients, fewer than 3,500 public clonotypes were shared, exceeding the roughly 920 shared between new patients.

This clonotype was seen a few times. Its antigen is unidentified. Building of the TCR beta libraries involved iRepertoire HTBI primers and Arm-PCR of CDR3 regions. A single record per CDR3 protein comes from TCRdb applying MiXCR to the multiplex PCR reads. Here the sample spans 350,000 to 450,000 distinct CDR3 sequences, about 15% being singletons. Time point reported: newly diagnosed GD, antithyroid drugs for less than 3 months. Preparation of the TCR library used RNA extracted from PBMCs. Patients were enrolled at an endocrinology department in Xi'an, China. Trimming took off 9 bases at V and 7 bases at J, with 12 bases between the two ends. The CDR3 is 11 amino acids. CDR1 MGHDK and CDR2 SYGVNS come from the germline V gene. These data also formed part of another study, on T cells in Graves' hyperthyroidism and ophthalmopathy.

The sequence was obtained from a young woman with Graves disease. Source: peripheral blood mononuclear cells (PBMCs), taken at new diagnosis, from a patient treated with antithyroid drugs. The chain joins TRBV25-1 to TRBJ1-2, with a possible D match to TRBD1 (6 bases). The CDR3 coding sequence is TGTGCCAGTAGCAGAGGGGGTGGCTACACCTTC. This translates into CASSRGGGYTF.